The 14 T cell receptor beta chains listed next were all sequenced from one sample in a study of blood T cell repertoires in COVID-19. Clones were read by immunoSEQ multiplex PCR, and TCRdb kept only the in-frame ones, dropping some. Here the sample spans a few hundred thousand clones, about 82% being singletons. The sequencing input was peripheral blood. The origin of the receptors is a woman in her seventies with COVID-19, enrolled during active disease.

The chain combines TRBV29-1 with TRBJ2-2, with TRBD1 matching 9 bases. V shed 7 bases and J 1 base; nucleotides not matched to a gene: 4. This CDR3 comprises 14 residues. In germline, CDR1 is SQVTM, CDR2 ANQGSEA. In DNA form, the CDR3 reads TGCAGCGCCGTGACAGGGGGGAACACCGGGGAGCTGTTTTTT. It specifies CSAVTGGNTGELFF.

The J gene is TRBJ2-7, the V gene TRBV7-2; tentatively, D is TRBD2 (5 bases). The germline V gene has CDR1 SGHTA and CDR2 FQGNSA. This CDR3 has 14 amino acids. V was pared by 0 bases and J by 0 bases, with 6 bases between. CDR3 loop: CASSLARDSYEQYF. CDR3 nucleotide sequence: TGTGCCAGCAGCTTAGCGAGGGACTCCTACGAGCAGTACTTC.

V is TRBV19 and J is TRBJ1-2; 11 bases agree with TRBD1. Germline-derived CDR1 and CDR2 are LNHDA and SQIVND (reference sequence). This CDR3 is 15 amino acids long. Trimming cost V 5 bases and J 4 bases; bases outside gene matches: 6. This CDR3 is CASSAGQGDLYGYTF. As DNA, the CDR3 is TGTGCCAGTAGTGCGGGACAGGGGGACCTCTATGGCTACACCTTC.

The chain couples TRBV6-1 to TRBJ1-2; 7 positions match TRBD1. Unmatched junction bases numbered 6, after V lost 2 bases and J lost 6 bases. The CDR3 is made up of 14 amino acids. Germline CDR1 and CDR2: MNHNS and SASEGT. The CDR3 bases are TGTGCCAGCAGTGAACAGGGCAGGGGGAATGGCTACACCTTC. This translates into CASSEQGRGNGYTF.

This clone was found once. V and J are TRBV3-1 (or the pseudogene TRBV3-2) and TRBJ2-1, with TRBD2 identical over 7 bases. This CDR3 contains 16 residues. CDR1 and CDR2 (germline): LGHDT, YNNKEL (reference sequence). V shed 0 bases, J shed 3 bases, and the junction held 5 bases outside the gene matches. CDR3 region: CASSQDFGTIYNEQFF. As DNA, the CDR3 is TGTGCCAGCAGCCAAGATTTTGGGACTATCTACAATGAGCAGTTCTTC.

V and J are TRBV11-3 and TRBJ2-3, with D maybe TRBD1 (5 bases). The length of the CDR3 is 14 residues. Germline CDR1 and CDR2: SGHNT and YENEEA. Trimming removed 6 bases at V and 2 bases at J, with 12 bases between. The DNA for the CDR3 is TGTGCCAGCAGACCTCGGACAACCACAGATACGCAGTATTTT. Translated, it gives CASRPRTTTDTQYF.

The gene calls are TRBV6-5 and TRBJ1-2, with D possibly being TRBD1 (5 bases). Germline lookup yields CDR1 MNHEY and CDR2 SVGAGI. Trimming took 6 bases from V and 4 from J, leaving 15 bases between them. This CDR3 is built from 14 residues. Written as DNA, the CDR3 is TGTGCCAGCAGCCCCTCCGGGACTCTCTATGGCTACACCTTC. This gives the protein CASSPSGTLYGYTF.

The genes are TRBV18 and TRBJ2-1; 13 nucleotides line up with TRBD2. Germline V gives CDR1 KGHSH, CDR2 LQKENI. The CDR3 runs 18 residues. J gave up 4 bases and V 0 bases, and 6 bases lay outside the gene matches. CDR3 nucleotides: TGTGCCAGCTCACCACCAGGGACTAGCGGGAACTCATACAATGAGCAGTTCTTC. Translation gives CASSPPGTSGNSYNEQFF.

A single count supports this clone. This chain connects TRBV7-8 to TRBJ2-7, with TRBD2 matching 8 bases. J was trimmed by 2 bases and V by 7 bases; bases with no gene match: 10. The CDR3 is 15 amino acids. Germline V CDR1 and CDR2: SGHVS, FQNEAQ. CDR3 nucleotides: TGTGCCAGCACCAAGTCTGGGACTAGGACCTACGAGCAGTACTTC. Translating gives CASTKSGTRTYEQYF.

This chain uses TRBV7-9 with TRBJ1-1, with 7 bases that match TRBD1. The germline gives CDR1 SEHNR, CDR2 FQNEAQ (reference sequence). The CDR3 length is 15 residues. Trimming took 5 bases from V and 0 from J; bases not matched to a gene: 6. CDR3 in DNA: TGTGCCAGCAGCGACCGGACAGGAATGAACACTGAAGCTTTCTTT. Translated: CASSDRTGMNTEAFF.

This clone was seen a single time. The chain carries TRBV2 and TRBJ1-2; TRBD1 matches at 9 bases. The length of the CDR3 is 14 residues. The germline V gene has CDR1 SNHLY and CDR2 FYNNEI. With 6 bases clipped from V and 6 bases from J, the junction kept 8 bases outside the gene matches. The CDR3 bases are TGTGCCAGCAGAGTCGGACAGGGGAGAAATGGCTACACCTTC. This encodes CASRVGQGRNGYTF.

The chain combines TRBV11-2 with TRBJ2-2; 9 bases line up with TRBD1. The V gene's germline CDR1 is SGHAT and CDR2 FQNNGV. The CDR3 contains 15 residues. The V segment lost 3 bases and the J segment 8 bases; nucleotides outside the gene matches: 7. This CDR3 is CASSLRTGAGGELFF. The CDR3 DNA follows: TGTGCCAGCAGCTTGAGGACAGGGGCCGGAGGGGAGCTGTTTTTT.

This clone was found a few times. This sequence joins TRBV28 and TRBJ1-2; TRBD1 might be the D (6 bases). The CDR3 totals 15 residues. Trimming took 3 bases from V and 2 from J, leaving 13 bases between them. CDR1 is MDHEN and CDR2 is SYDVKM in the germline V gene. The CDR3 loop reads CASSFPDSHNYGYTF. The DNA for the CDR3 is TGTGCCAGCAGTTTTCCGGACAGCCACAACTATGGCTACACCTTC.

The CDR3 loop is CASSFGTSGVSSYNEQFF. The CDR3 region has the DNA TGTGCCAGCAGCTTCGGGACTAGCGGGGTGAGCTCCTACAATGAGCAGTTCTTC. This chain joins TRBV5-4 and TRBJ2-1; 13 nucleotides match TRBD2. CDR3 length: 18 amino acids. V gave up 2 bases and J gave up 0 bases; unmatched junction bases: 5. Germline CDR1 is SGHNT and CDR2 is YYREEE (reference sequence).